These T cell receptor beta chains were read from a single sample in a study of neurological immune-mediated disorders. TCRdb used MiXCR to reprocess the 5' RACE reads, holding one entry per CDR3 protein. The data show some 48,000 distinct CDR3 sequences, with 20% to 25% seen just once and more than 4% held by the top ten. The specimen sequenced was PBMCs. The receptor set was obtained from a man aged 55 to 70 with HTLV-1-associated myelopathy (HAM/TSP). Each CDR3 is given with its conserved first and last residue. The D gene is left open where the match is weak. Clone size, where shown, is once, few, many, or a class for clones that have expanded.

>TRBV7-2|TRBJ2-2|many|NA
TGTGCCAGCAGCTTTTTGGCCGCAGCGAACACCGGGGAGCTGTTTTTT
CASSFLAAANTGELFF
>TRBV5-1|TRBJ2-3|many|NA
TGCGCCAGCAGCCATGAAGGAGATACGCAGTATTTT
CASSHEGDTQYF
>TRBV5-1|TRBJ2-7|medium-sized|TRBD1
TGCGCCAGCAGCTTGGGGACAGGGGGCGGAAAGGAAGGCGAGCAGTACTTC
CASSLGTGGGKEGEQYF
>TRBV6-5|TRBJ1-1|NA|NA
TGTGCCAGCAGTTACTCTCACAGGGAAACTGAAGCTTTCTTT
CASSYSHRETEAFF
>TRBV5-1|TRBJ2-5|many|NA
TGCGCCAGCAGCCCGGGACGGCAAGAGACCCAGTACTTC
CASSPGRQETQYF
>TRBV28|TRBJ2-2|many|TRBD2
TGTGCCAGCAGGGCCTGGGGGGGGAACACCGGGGAGCTGTTTTTT
CASRAWGGNTGELFF
>TRBV6-1|TRBJ1-5|many|TRBD1
TGTGCCAGCAGCCTCAGTGGGACAGGGCATCAGCCCCAGCATTTT
CASSLSGTGHQPQHF
>TRBV5-4|TRBJ1-6|many|TRBD1
TGTGCCAGCAGCCGGACGTCGGGACAGGGTTATTCACCCCTCCACTTT
CASSRTSGQGYSPLHF
>TRBV20-1|TRBJ2-1|NA|NA
TGCAGTGCTAGAGAGGGTAGTCTCAACAATGAGCAGTTCTTC
CSAREGSLNNEQFF
>TRBV12-3/TRBV12-4|TRBJ1-1|many|TRBD1
TGTGCCAGCAGGATATCAGGGGGCACTGAAGCTTTCTTT
CASRISGGTEAFF
>TRBV7-9|TRBJ1-2|many|NA
TGTGCCAGCAGCCGCCCCCCTACAGGGTTAAGTGGCTACACCTTC
CASSRPPTGLSGYTF
>TRBV7-2|TRBJ2-7|NA|TRBD2
TGTGCCAGCAGCGTAGCGGGACTAGCGGCCTACGAGCAGTACTTC
CASSVAGLAAYEQYF
>TRBV6-5|TRBJ1-1|many|NA
TGTGCCAGCAGTATCTCGGGGGGAAACACTGAAGCTTTCTTT
CASSISGGNTEAFF